Listed here are 2 T cell receptor beta chains from one sample, sequenced in a study of blood T cell repertoires in COVID-19. Sequencing used immunoSEQ multiplex PCR; TCRdb keeps in-frame clones, though not all of them. Among about 260,000 clones listed, about 85% were seen once. Sequenced: peripheral blood. These receptors were collected from a woman in her forties or fifties who had recovered from COVID-19.

The chain links TRBV6-6 to TRBJ1-2; TRBD1 matches at 7 bases. The CDR3 has 14 amino acids. V shed 6 bases and J 7 bases; nucleotides not matched to a gene: 11. Germline CDR1 and CDR2: MNHNY and SVGAGI (reference sequence). CDR3 bases: TGTGCCAGCAGAGGATCCGGACAGGATAGTGGCTACACCTTC. The encoded protein is CASRGSGQDSGYTF.

A single count supports this clone. CDR3 DNA sequence: TGTGCCAGCAGCGACGGACAGGGAGGGAAAGAGACCCAGTACTTC. Amino acids: CASSDGQGGKETQYF. The rearrangement joins TRBV9 to TRBJ2-5, with a possible D match to TRBD1 (8 bases). Germline V CDR1 and CDR2: SGDLS, YYNGEE. Trimming pared 3 bases from V and 3 bases from J, leaving 15 bases between. This CDR3 contains 15 residues.